What follows is one T cell receptor (beta chain) and its context. This CDR3 comprises 14 residues. Trimming shortened V by 1 base and J by 4 bases, and 10 bases separated the two germline ends. Looked up from germline, CDR1 is SGHNT and CDR2 is YENEEA. This sample stems from a study of T cell changes during pregnancy in multiple sclerosis. Measured with immunoSEQ multiplex PCR; TCRdb has only the in-frame clones, and not every one. The table shows approximately 40,000 clones, with 80% to 95% occurring only once. V and J are TRBV11-3 and TRBJ1-1, with D possibly matching TRBD1 (5 bases). Sequenced here: CD4+ T cells from peripheral blood mononuclear cells, sampled before pregnancy. The origin of this receptor is a female donor with multiple sclerosis, enrolled in a pregnancy study. The CDR3 is CASSLGRGGTEAFF. For the CDR3, the DNA is TGTGCCAGCAGCTTAGGAAGGGGCGGCACTGAAGCTTTCTTT.